This T cell receptor (beta chain) was recorded in a study of early T cells in non-severe SARS-CoV-2 infection. Via MiXCR, TCRdb re-called the 5' RACE reads, giving one row per CDR3 protein. The data show 60,000 to 90,000 distinct CDR3 sequences, with 16% seen just once and 2.9% held by the top ten. The germline V and J ends were trimmed by 2 bases and 4 bases, with 26 bases remaining between them. CDR1 is SGHRS, CDR2 YFSETQ, per germline. The length of the CDR3 is 19 residues. The sequencing sample was made of whole blood. This chain uses TRBV5-1 with TRBJ2-3; perhaps D is TRBD1 or TRBD2 (6 bases each). The sequence was obtained from an adult who was a healthcare worker with PCR-confirmed SARS-CoV-2 infection or an uninfected control (not recorded which). This CDR3 reads CASSFPFPGSLRGADTQYF. The CDR3 nucleotides read TGCGCCAGCAGCTTCCCCTTTCCCGGGAGCCTAAGGGGGGCAGATACGCAGTATTTT. The whole variable domain, filled in from reference TRBV5-1 and TRBJ2-3, reads KAGVTQTPRYLIKTRGQQVTLSCSPISGHRSVSWYQQTPGQGLQFLFEYFSETQRNKGNFPGRFSGRQFSNSRSEMNVSTLELGDSALYLCASSFPFPGSLRGADTQYFGPGTRLTVL.